This T cell receptor (beta chain) derives from a study of regulatory T cells in long-lasting Graves disease. Study-level information: Newly diagnosed Graves' patients had taken antithyroid drugs under 3 months. Study results and limitations: The TCR repertoire of persistent Graves' patients was less diverse than that of newly diagnosed ones. Samples came from peripheral blood alone, without thyroid tissue.

The time point denotes: newly diagnosed GD, antithyroid drugs for less than 3 months. Making the TCR library involved RNA that had been extracted from PBMCs. EDTA tubes were used for drawing around 9 milliliters of peripheral blood. Combining iRepertoire HTBI primers with Arm-PCR of CDR3 regions, the authors built TCR beta libraries. TCRdb processed the multiplex PCR reads anew with MiXCR; each CDR3 protein has one entry. The sample consists of 300,000 to 450,000 distinct CDR3 sequences, 15% to 18% of them appearing once. Trimming shortened V by 3 bases and J by 10 bases, and 16 bases separated the two germline ends. The CDR3 consists of 14 residues. CDR1 is MDHEN, CDR2 SYDVKM, per germline. Notes on this clonotype: What it binds is unknown. A read error is likely here: a far larger clone is one base away.

The clonotype originates from a female donor with Graves disease. The material sequenced was peripheral blood mononuclear cells (PBMCs), taken at new diagnosis, from a patient treated with antithyroid drugs. The chain couples TRBV28 to TRBJ2-1; D call uncertain. CDR3 in DNA: TGTGCCAGCAGTTTTGTGGACGCAACCTACGAGCAGTTCTTC. It codes for CASSFVDATYEQFF.